These T cell receptor beta chains were read from a single sample in a study of T cells in localized non-small cell lung cancer. Libraries were prepared by immunoSEQ multiplex PCR; TCRdb keeps only in-frame clonotypes and omits some of them. Among about 2,000 clones, less than 25% were seen once, and the ten largest hold more than 13%. The sequencing here drew on normal lung tissue next to the tumor, taken before any cancer treatment. These receptors came from a male donor aged 60 or over with stage I lung adenocarcinoma. The CDR3 runs from the conserved cysteine through the conserved F or W. The order of the fields is J gene, clone size, CDR3 length, V gene, D gene, CDR3 DNA, CDR3 protein. A D gene is named only where the DNA matches it firmly. Clone size is given for some rows only: seen once, a few or many times, or a class if the clone is expanded.

TRBJ1-4,few,19,TRBV6-8,TRBD1,TGTGCCAGCAGTTACTCGCCGGGACAGGGGGCGGGAAGGACTGAAAAACTGTTTTTT,CASSYSPGQGAGRTEKLFF
TRBJ2-2,few,16,TRBV18,.,TGTGCCAGCTCACCACAGGCAGACAGCACCACCGGGGAGCTGTTTTTT,CASSPQADSTTGELFF
TRBJ1-6,.,15,TRBV9,.,TGTGCCAGCAGCAGGAGGGGGTCTCCGAATTCACCCCTCCACTTT,CASSRRGSPNSPLHF
TRBJ2-1,few,16,TRBV5-1,.,TGCGCCAGCAGCTCAGATGGACGGGCGACCTACAATGAGCAGTTCTTC,CASSSDGRATYNEQFF
TRBJ2-3,medium-sized,13,TRBV2,.,TGTGCCAGCAGAAAAGACCAGGGGGATACGCAGTATTTT,CASRKDQGDTQYF
TRBJ1-2,medium-sized,14,TRBV6-8,.,TGTGCCAGCAGTTTGGGCGGGACAACCTATGGCTACACCTTC,CASSLGGTTYGYTF
TRBJ2-1,few,14,TRBV9,.,TGTGCCAGCAGTTTGGACACTTTGACCAATGAGCAGTTCTTC,CASSLDTLTNEQFF
TRBJ1-3,.,18,TRBV11-3,TRBD1,TGTGCCAGCAGCTCCCCCAAAGGTGGGGACAGTTCTGGAAACACCATATATTTT,CASSSPKGGDSSGNTIYF
TRBJ1-6,.,12,TRBV12-5,.,TGTGCTAGTGGTTACCCCCCTTCGCCCCTCCACTTT,CASGYPPSPLHF
TRBJ2-3,medium-sized,17,TRBV6-8,TRBD2,TGTGCCAGCAGGGAACTAGCGGGGGCTCTAAGCACAGATACGCAGTATTTT,CASRELAGALSTDTQYF
TRBJ1-1,.,15,TRBV18,.,TGTGCCAGCTCACCAGGGGGGGCGATGAACACTGAAGCTTTCTTT,CASSPGGAMNTEAFF
TRBJ1-2,.,18,TRBV18,TRBD1,TGTGCCAGCTCACCACAGGGACAGGGAGCGGGGAGGACCCACGGCTACACCTTC,CASSPQGQGAGRTHGYTF